This T cell receptor beta chain was obtained from a study of blood T cell repertoires in COVID-19. Study details: The cDNA or gDNA used as material had been derived from T cells, B-cell-depleted T cells, or PBMCs.

Per the original data handling: Scientists estimated how many nucleated cells there were by amplifying reference gene primers. Libraries were prepared by immunoSEQ multiplex PCR; TCRdb keeps only in-frame clonotypes and omits some of them. The DNA was the basis for D and trimming; V, J and clone size are from that table. The sample has 61,000 or so clones; under 85% are singletons. This TCR came from a woman of 80 years or more with acute or convalescent COVID-19. The sample was peripheral blood.

The DNA of the CDR3 is TGTGCCAGCAGTGAAGCCATGGACACGTCCTATGGCTACACCTTC. This gives the protein CASSEAMDTSYGYTF. The J gene is TRBJ1-2, the V gene TRBV6-1; D might be TRBD1 (5 bases). CDR1 MNHNS and CDR2 SASEGT come from the germline V gene. The CDR3 loop spans 15 amino acids. V lost 0 bases and J lost 4, with 12 bases in between.